Included here is one T cell receptor beta chain sequence, with context. Antigen unknown. This sample stems from a study of cytomegalovirus exposure and HLA in healthy donors. Study-level background: Findings of an earlier analysis included some 120 million unique TCR beta sequences from some 180 million T cells. Study observations and caveats: An Asian-associated ancestry cluster reportedly showed fewer N-insertions than the approximately 660-donor mean in a later analysis. Later analysis found that TCR beta chains associated with HLA were more clonally expanded than other, equally common chains. The likely origin of a cluster of highly shared sequence variants was a sequencing artifact.

V shed 4 bases and J 1 base; nucleotides not matched to a gene: 13. The CDR3 consists of 18 residues. Looked up from germline, CDR1 is KGHSH and CDR2 is LQKENI. The PCR had 60 Vbeta and 13 Jbeta primers. Method: immunoSEQ multiplex PCR; TCRdb's copy keeps in-frame clones and lacks some. The sample yields approximately 150,000 clones, approximately 80% seen once. The source is a woman under 40 in good health and CMV-seropositive. The chain recombines TRBV18 with TRBJ2-7, with 10 bases matching TRBD1. Sequenced: PBMCs. CDR3 DNA sequence: TGTGCCAGCTCACTAACGACAGGGGGCCGGGGTGGGTCCTACGAGCAGTACTTC. Amino acid sequence: CASSLTTGGRGGSYEQYF.